This T cell receptor beta chain was observed in a study of brain T cells in children with intractable seizures. General study points: Pre-surgery blood may have been undersampled, hiding some clones.

The assay was immunoSEQ multiplex PCR, and TCRdb's table has in-frame clones only and misses some. The table shows around 80,000 clones, with about 90% occurring only once. Sequencing was limited to surgery cases with top T cell transcript signatures in brain tissue. Patients received at least one anti-epileptic drug before surgery. Trimming removed 1 base from V and 2 bases from J, with 12 bases in between. CDR3 size: 15 residues. From germline, CDR1 is SGHVS and CDR2 FQNEAQ. About this clone: Its specificity is not known.

V usage is TRBV7-8 and J usage is TRBJ2-7; D remains unclear. Sequences were derived from peripheral blood, sampled at surgery. The source is a girl aged 2 to 10 with Rasmussen encephalitis and intractable seizures. CDR3 sequence reads: CASSLGVEGPYEQYF. In nucleotides, the CDR3 is TGTGCCAGCAGCTTAGGCGTCGAAGGACCCTACGAGCAGTACTTC.